The 25 T cell receptor beta chains presented below share a single source sample, sequenced in a study of blood T cell repertoires in COVID-19. Repertoires were generated with immunoSEQ multiplex PCR, while TCRdb's copy carries only in-frame clones and drops some. The sample has 250,000 or so clones; just over 85% are singletons. Specimen: peripheral blood. The receptors were gathered from a woman in her 30s with active or convalescent COVID-19.

V and J are TRBV5-1 and TRBJ2-5; 9 nucleotides align to TRBD1. The germline V gene has CDR1 SGHRS and CDR2 YFSETQ. With 0 bases clipped from V and 5 bases from J, the junction kept 8 bases outside the gene matches. The CDR3 has 16 residues. CDR3 sequence (DNA): TGCGCCAGCAGCTTGGGGACAGGGGTTTTAGTGGAGACCCAGTACTTC. Its translation is CASSLGTGVLVETQYF.

The V gene is TRBV5-6, the J gene TRBJ1-2, with 8 bases lining up with TRBD1. Trimming cost V 7 bases and J 7 bases; bases outside gene matches: 3. Germline assignment: CDR1 SGHDT and CDR2 YYEEEE. CDR3 length equals 11 residues. The CDR3 region has the DNA TGTGCCAGCGGACAGGGTAGTGGCTACACCTTC. Protein sequence: CASGQGSGYTF.

There are a few counts of this clone. The chain couples TRBV7-9 to TRBJ1-4; a possible D gene is TRBD1 (5 bases). Looked up from germline, CDR1 is SEHNR and CDR2 is FQNEAQ (reference sequence). V lost 4 bases and J lost 11, with 20 bases in between. There are 15 residues in the CDR3. The CDR3 region is CASSSKDKAMGKLFF. The CDR3 region has the DNA TGTGCCAGCAGCTCCAAGGACAAGGCCATGGGGAAACTGTTTTTT.

V and J are TRBV11-1 and TRBJ1-4; D is ambiguous. Germline CDR1 SGHAT, CDR2 FQDESV (reference sequence). V was clipped by 5 bases and J by 0 bases, with 13 bases between them. This CDR3 region has 16 residues. The CDR3 coding sequence is TGTGCCAGCAGCCAACAGAGACATGCAACTAATGAAAAACTGTTTTTT. Its protein product is CASSQQRHATNEKLFF.

The CDR3 spells CASSLALRDNNQPQHF. The CDR3 DNA reads as TGTGCCAGCAGCTTAGCGCTACGGGACAATAATCAGCCCCAGCATTTT. This rearrangement joins TRBV5-5 to TRBJ1-5; perhaps TRBD1 as D (6 bases). Trimming took 2 bases from V and 4 from J, leaving 16 bases between them. Germline V gene data show CDR1 as SGHKS and CDR2 as YYEKEE (reference sequence). The CDR3 contains 16 residues.

This chain connects TRBV11-2 to TRBJ2-3; tentative D call: TRBD1 (5 bases). CDR1 is SGHAT and CDR2 is FQNNGV in the germline V gene. The CDR3 runs to 14 residues. V lost 3 bases and J lost 2, with 9 bases in between. The CDR3 here is CASSFSGSTDTQYF. The DNA of the CDR3 is TGTGCCAGCAGCTTTTCAGGGTCCACAGATACGCAGTATTTT. Filled out from reference TRBV11-2 and TRBJ2-3, the complete variable domain reads EAGVAQSPRYKIIEKRQSVAFWCNPISGHATLYWYQQILGQGPKLLIQFQNNGVVDDSQLPKDRFSAERLKGVDSTLKIQPAKLEDSAVYLCASSFSGSTDTQYFGPGTRLTVL.

This clone appeared a single time. The chain combines TRBV19 with TRBJ2-3; D gene unclear. Germline assignment: CDR1 LNHDA and CDR2 SQIVND (reference sequence). V was clipped by 4 bases and J by 2 bases, with 7 bases between them. The CDR3 has 13 amino acids. CDR3 sequence reads: CASSKQATDTQYF. CDR3 DNA: TGTGCCAGTAGTAAGCAAGCCACAGATACGCAGTATTTT.

V and J are TRBV2 and TRBJ1-1; weak D call: TRBD1 (6 bases). The ends were cut back, 6 bases at V and 8 bases at J, with 13 bases in the middle. Germline V gives CDR1 SNHLY, CDR2 FYNNEI. The CDR3 contains 12 residues. The CDR3 reads CASSVDRSEAFF. CDR3 DNA: TGTGCCAGCAGCGTAGACAGGTCCGAAGCTTTCTTT.

The CDR3 sequence: CASSEVTSGAGGAQYF. The CDR3 DNA follows: TGTGCCAGCAGTGAAGTTACTAGCGGGGCGGGCGGGGCCCAGTACTTC. The gene calls are TRBV2 and TRBJ2-5; 10 nucleotides align to TRBD2. CDR3 length: 16 amino acids. From germline, CDR1 is SNHLY and CDR2 FYNNEI. Trimming at V came to 1 base and at J to 9 bases, leaving 11 bases not matched to a gene.

There are a few counts of this clone. This rearrangement joins TRBV7-2 to TRBJ2-7; 7 bases align to TRBD1. The V gene's germline CDR1 is SGHTA and CDR2 FQGNSA. J gave up 0 bases and V 5 bases, and 7 bases lay outside the gene matches. The CDR3 totals 15 residues. CDR3 sequence (DNA): TGTGCCAGCAGCCTCAGACAGGGCCCCTCCTACGAGCAGTACTTC. The encoded protein is CASSLRQGPSYEQYF. The whole variable domain, remainder taken from reference TRBV7-2 and TRBJ2-7, is GAGVSQSPSNKVTEKGKDVELRCDPISGHTALYWYRQSLGQGLEFLIYFQGNSAPDKSGLPSDRFSAERTGGSVSTLTIQRTQQEDSAVYLCASSLRQGPSYEQYFGPGTRLTVT.

The V call is TRBV19, the J call TRBJ1-2; D perhaps matches TRBD1 (5 bases). CDR3 length equals 11 residues. V shed 1 base and J shed 13 bases, with 10 bases lying between them. The germline V gene has CDR1 LNHDA and CDR2 SQIVND (reference sequence). CDR3 protein: CASSIGGHSTF. The CDR3, as DNA: TGTGCCAGTAGTATAGGAGGACACTCCACCTTC. Supplemented by reference TRBV19 and TRBJ1-2, the full variable domain reads DGGITQSPKYLFRKEGQNVTLSCEQNLNHDAMYWYRQDPGQGLRLIYYSQIVNDFQKGDIAEGYSVSREKKESFPLTVTSAQKNPTAFYLCASSIGGHSTFGSGTRLTVV.

This chain links TRBV5-8 with TRBJ1-1, with TRBD1 matching 9 bases. Germline V gives CDR1 SGHTS, CDR2 YDEGEE. Trimming removed 5 bases from V and 5 bases from J; junction bases left unmatched: 10. This CDR3 is 15 amino acids long. CDR3 sequence (DNA): TGTGCCAGCAGTTCAATCGGGACAGGGACAACTGAAGCTTTCTTT. This gives the protein CASSSIGTGTTEAFF.

The table lists this clone with a count of one. The rearrangement links TRBV11-2 to TRBJ1-2; the D is unclear. This CDR3 contains 16 residues. V was pared by 1 base and J by 4 bases, with 16 bases between. Germline V CDR1 and CDR2: SGHAT, FQNNGV. DNA of the CDR3: TGTGCCAGCAGCTTAGGGAGGGATCTCACGCTCTATGGCTACACCTTC. Encoded protein: CASSLGRDLTLYGYTF.

CDR3 loop: CASSVVSSGGVDTQYF. CDR3 bases: TGTGCCAGCAGCGTAGTGTCTAGCGGGGGAGTCGATACGCAGTATTTT. The rearrangement uses TRBV9 and TRBJ2-3; 10 bases fit TRBD2. CDR3 length equals 16 residues. Germline CDR1 reads SGDLS; CDR2 reads YYNGEE. Trimming removed 0 bases from V and 6 bases from J; junction bases left unmatched: 7. Together with reference TRBV9 and TRBJ2-3, the CDR3 gives the full variable domain: DSGVTQTPKHLITATGQRVTLRCSPRSGDLSVYWYQQSLDQGLQFLIQYYNGEERAKGNILERFSAQQFPDLHSELNLSSLELGDSALYFCASSVVSSGGVDTQYFGPGTRLTVL.

This clone occurred a few times. The chain is built from TRBV7-2 and TRBJ1-2; TRBD1 is a possible D gene (5 bases). CDR3 length equals 14 residues. The V gene's germline CDR1 is SGHTA and CDR2 FQGNSA. Trimming stripped 3 bases from V and 8 bases from J, with 16 bases between. In DNA form, the CDR3 reads TGTGCCAGCAGCTTGGGGCTTGAGACCCTAGGCTACACCTTC. It yields the protein CASSLGLETLGYTF. The whole variable domain, remainder taken from reference TRBV7-2 and TRBJ1-2, is GAGVSQSPSNKVTEKGKDVELRCDPISGHTALYWYRQSLGQGLEFLIYFQGNSAPDKSGLPSDRFSAERTGGSVSTLTIQRTQQEDSAVYLCASSLGLETLGYTFGSGTRLTVV.

The chain is built from TRBV10-3 and TRBJ1-1; D not certain. Looked up from germline, CDR1 is ENHRY and CDR2 is SYGVKD. This CDR3 region has 13 residues. The V end lost 8 bases, the J end lost 3 bases, and 13 bases lay between the germline ends. The CDR3 protein is CAIARERDTEAFF. The CDR3 nucleotides read TGTGCCATCGCGAGGGAAAGGGACACTGAAGCTTTCTTT.

The CDR3 here is CASSLVGGRTNYGYTF. In DNA form, the CDR3 reads TGTGCCAGCAGCTTGGTAGGCGGAAGAACTAACTATGGCTACACCTTC. The J gene is TRBJ1-2, the V gene TRBV5-8; D gene uncertain. Trimming removed 0 bases from V and 0 bases from J, with 12 bases in between. Germline CDR1 SGHTS, CDR2 YDEGEE. The CDR3 runs 16 residues.

The genes are TRBV19 and TRBJ2-5; 8 nucleotides align to TRBD1. The germline CDR1 and CDR2 sequences are LNHDA and SQIVND (reference sequence). The J segment lost 4 bases and the V segment lost 5 bases, leaving 9 bases of the junction unmatched. This CDR3 region has 15 residues. DNA of the CDR3: TGTGCCAGTAGTGGGCGACAGGGGTCATCAGAGACCCAGTACTTC. It yields the protein CASSGRQGSSETQYF. Together with reference TRBV19 and TRBJ2-5, the CDR3 gives the full variable domain: DGGITQSPKYLFRKEGQNVTLSCEQNLNHDAMYWYRQDPGQGLRLIYYSQIVNDFQKGDIAEGYSVSREKKESFPLTVTSAQKNPTAFYLCASSGRQGSSETQYFGPGTRLLVL.

The CDR3, as DNA: TGTGCCAGCAGCTTGGGGGCCAGGGGGCGGACTAATGAAAAACTGTTTTTT. This translates into CASSLGARGRTNEKLFF. This sequence joins TRBV5-5 and TRBJ1-4; TRBD1 agrees at 8 bases. Germline V gives CDR1 SGHKS, CDR2 YYEKEE (reference sequence). CDR3 size: 17 residues. J was trimmed by 2 bases and V by 0 bases; bases with no gene match: 6. Looking up the rest from reference TRBV5-5 and TRBJ1-4 gives the full variable domain: DAGVTQSPTHLIKTRGQQVTLRCSPISGHKSVSWYQQVLGQGPQFIFQYYEKEERGRGNFPDRFSARQFPNYSSELNVNALLLGDSALYLCASSLGARGRTNEKLFFGSGTQLSVL.

The chain couples TRBV28 to TRBJ2-1, with 10 nucleotides matching TRBD1. CDR1 is MDHEN, CDR2 SYDVKM, per germline. This CDR3 comprises 11 residues. V was pared by 6 bases and J by 15 bases, with 5 bases of the junction left unmatched. CDR3 DNA sequence: TGTGCCAGCAGAGAAAGGGACAGGGGGTTCTTC. This sequence encodes CASRERDRGFF.

The V call is TRBV30, the J call TRBJ1-1, with no clear D. The CDR3 has 12 residues. The V end was cut by 0 bases, the J end by 5 bases, with 7 bases between. Germline loops: CDR1 GTSNPN, CDR2 SVGIG (reference sequence). CDR3 region: CAWSVPGTEAFF. The DNA for the CDR3 is TGTGCCTGGAGTGTGCCGGGGACTGAAGCTTTCTTT.

The V gene is TRBV5-6, the J gene TRBJ1-2; 7 bases match TRBD1. CDR1 SGHDT and CDR2 YYEEEE come from the germline V gene. The CDR3 runs to 18 residues. V was pared by 4 bases and J by 3 bases, with 18 bases of the junction left unmatched. CDR3 sequence reads: CASSPGGTAYYPHYGYTF. The CDR3 bases are TGTGCCAGCAGCCCGGGAGGGACAGCCTACTACCCACACTATGGCTACACCTTC.

V and J are TRBV28 and TRBJ2-6; D remains unclear. Germline V gene lookup returns CDR1 MDHEN and CDR2 SYDVKM. V lost 3 bases and J 4 bases, leaving 4 bases between the germline ends. The CDR3 is 13 amino acids. The CDR3 nucleotides are TGTGCCAGCAGTTTGTCGGGGGCCAACGTCCTGACTTTC. As protein: CASSLSGANVLTF.

The V call is TRBV19, the J call TRBJ1-2, with D uncertain. The CDR3 length is 16 residues. Germline loops: CDR1 LNHDA, CDR2 SQIVND (reference sequence). The V end lost 3 bases, the J end lost 8 bases, and 22 bases lay between the germline ends. This CDR3 is CASSMSRMLLSGGYTF. DNA of the CDR3: TGTGCCAGTAGTATGTCGCGGATGTTGCTCTCTGGAGGCTACACCTTC.

This clone has a handful of counts. The chain uses TRBV4-1 and TRBJ1-2; tentative D call: TRBD1 (5 bases). Germline CDR1 is MGHRA and CDR2 is YSYEKL. V lost 0 bases and J lost 2, with 13 bases in between. There are 16 residues in the CDR3. The CDR3 reads CASSQDPGGANYGYTF. CDR3 DNA sequence: TGCGCCAGCAGCCAAGATCCGGGGGGAGCCAACTATGGCTACACCTTC.